This T cell receptor (beta chain) came from a study of metastatic and nonmetastatic thyroid tumors. Study context: Repertoire data that came from the blood and tumor or nodule tissue of malignant and benign thyroid patients were compared.

How the authors handled the data: Using the CDR3 differences seen across clinicopathological groups, the authors built a distant-metastasis classifier for papillary thyroid cancer, which was meant to discriminate distant-metastatic patients. TCRdb re-called the PCR reads through MiXCR. These V and J calls derive from TCRdb rather than the authors' analysis. Of roughly 30,000 clones listed, around a sixth are singletons. Among the patients, none had received any treatment before thyroid surgery. Germline V CDR1 and CDR2: KGHSH, LQKENI. Trimming removed 2 bases from V and 3 bases from J, with 32 bases in between. The CDR3 contains 21 residues.

The sample comprised blood. The chain employs TRBV18 and TRBJ2-7, with unresolved D. The sequence was collected from a female donor with papillary thyroid cancer or a benign thyroid nodule (not recorded which). Some clones in this sample may be carry-over from other donors' samples. In DNA, the CDR3 is TGTGCCAGCTCACCAATTCCTCTTCTCCAACCTTGGGTGAGTCAAGTCTACGAGCAGTACTTC. Encoded protein: CASSPIPLLQPWVSQVYEQYF.